This T cell receptor beta chain was documented in a study of cytomegalovirus exposure and HLA in healthy donors. Researchers ran the PCR with 60 Vbeta and 13 Jbeta primers. Per the original data handling: Later work found about 80 million unique TCR beta chains, with 9 million to 13 million shared. Only in-frame clones appear in the TCRdb table, and some are missing; sequencing was by immunoSEQ multiplex PCR. The V and J calls and clone size are taken from that table; D and trimming were inferred from the DNA. The profile covers under 150,000 clones, with 65% to 80% appearing a single time and roughly 3.1% taken by the ten largest. CDR1 is SQVTM, CDR2 ANQGSEA, per germline. CDR3 length equals 14 residues. The trim removed 7 bases at V and 5 bases at J, leaving 7 bases unmatched.

The chain carries TRBV29-1 and TRBJ2-1; 11 nucleotides match TRBD1. This receptor was obtained from a young man in good health and CMV-seronegative. Specimen: PBMCs. CDR3 nucleotide sequence: TGCAGCGGGGACAGGGGGTTTAGGAACAATGAGCAGTTCTTC. This translates into CSGDRGFRNNEQFF.